The clone carrying this T cell receptor (beta chain) was counted a single time. What it binds is unknown. MiXCR was run by TCRdb on the 5' RACE reads, yielding one entry per CDR3 protein. The table records around 90,000 distinct CDR3 sequences, 27% of them present only once. The data belong to a study of CD8 T cells in ankylosing spondylitis. Findings of the study overall: Some motif variants had been reported before (in reactive arthritis synovial fluid and blood).

The CDR3 consists of 13 residues. V dropped 4 bases and J dropped 1 base, with 7 bases sitting between them. From germline, CDR1 is MNHEY and CDR2 SVGAGI. The source material was blood, either unsorted or a sorted T cell fraction (not recorded which). This chain joins TRBV6-5 and TRBJ1-1, with D unclear. The sequence was collected from a male donor with ankylosing spondylitis or in good health (not recorded which). Written as DNA, the CDR3 is TGTGCCAGCAGTTCGAGGGCGAACACTGAAGCTTTCTTT. Amino acids: CASSSRANTEAFF.